The next 15 T cell receptor beta chains were all read from a single sample in a study of identifying expanded T cells in peripheral blood. The table came from immunoSEQ multiplex PCR; TCRdb's copy has only in-frame clones and leaves some out. The sample includes about 81,000 clones, less than 90% of them seen just once. Input material: blood. These receptor sequences come from a person aged 18 to 75 in good health.

This clone was seen a handful of times. This chain joins TRBV28 and TRBJ2-1; 10 bases are shared with TRBD2. V trimming: 6 bases; J trimming: 6 bases; junction bases outside the gene matches: 8. Germline CDR1 is MDHEN and CDR2 is SYDVKM. The CDR3 has 15 residues. CDR3 bases: TGTGCCAGCAGCACAGCGGGAGGGCCCTTCAATGAGCAGTTCTTC. It specifies CASSTAGGPFNEQFF.

The chain joins TRBV19 to TRBJ2-2; possibly TRBD1 for D (6 bases). Germline loops: CDR1 LNHDA, CDR2 SQIVND (reference sequence). This CDR3 is built from 14 residues. V lost 3 bases and J 8 bases, leaving 13 bases between the germline ends. In DNA form, the CDR3 reads TGTGCCAGTAGTATCCCAGGGGCCGTAGGGGAGCTGTTTTTT. It encodes CASSIPGAVGELFF.

The rearrangement links TRBV11-2 to TRBJ1-5; D is unclear. CDR3 size: 15 residues. CDR1 and CDR2 from the germline V gene are SGHAT and FQNNGV. Trimming left V 0 bases short and J 1 base short, with 7 bases between. The chain's CDR3 is CASSLETGSNQPQHF. Written as DNA, the CDR3 is TGTGCCAGCAGCTTAGAGACCGGGAGCAATCAGCCCCAGCATTTT.

The chain uses TRBV9 and TRBJ2-2; D might be TRBD1 (6 bases). The V and J ends lost 1 base and 4 bases respectively, with 11 bases between them. The CDR3 is 15 residues long. The V gene's germline CDR1 is SGDLS and CDR2 YYNGEE. For the CDR3, the DNA is TGTGCCAGCAGCGTACAACAGGGTTCCACCGGGGAGCTGTTTTTT. It encodes CASSVQQGSTGELFF.

The chain is built from TRBV7-6 and TRBJ1-2; 7 positions agree with TRBD1. V lost 3 bases and J lost 5; bases outside the gene matches: 9. The germline gives CDR1 SGHVS, CDR2 FNYEAQ. The CDR3 contains 15 residues. CDR3 amino acids: CASSFSGTDIYGYTF. The CDR3 DNA sequence: TGTGCCAGCAGCTTTTCCGGGACAGACATTTATGGCTACACCTTC.

The chain employs TRBV4-1 and TRBJ2-5; 12 bases map to TRBD2. Germline loops: CDR1 MGHRA, CDR2 YSYEKL. After removal of 4 bases from V and 4 bases from J, the junction contained 4 bases not matched to a gene. The CDR3 is made up of 15 amino acids. The CDR3 nucleotides are TGCGCCAGCAGCCGACTAGCGGGAGTTCGAGAGACCCAGTACTTC. This codes for CASSRLAGVRETQYF.

The chain recombines TRBV7-6 with TRBJ2-1, with a possible D match to TRBD2 (7 bases). This CDR3 is built from 17 residues. V lost 6 bases and J lost 0, with 18 bases in between. CDR1 and CDR2 (germline): SGHVS, FNYEAQ. CDR3 in amino acids: CASRGGGGGSSYNEQFF. The CDR3 DNA reads TGTGCCAGCAGGGGAGGGGGTGGCGGTTCCTCCTACAATGAGCAGTTCTTC.

This clone counts as medium-sized (0.01 to 0.1%). The V call is TRBV29-1, the J call TRBJ1-1; no clear D gene. The V gene lost 3 bases and the J gene lost 0 bases, with 8 bases spanning the gap. This CDR3 spans 13 amino acids. Germline lookup yields CDR1 SQVTM and CDR2 ANQGSEA. The CDR3 reads CSVESFLNTEAFF. In DNA form, the CDR3 reads TGCAGCGTTGAGAGTTTCCTGAACACTGAAGCTTTCTTT.

Turning to this clone: One end of the junction varies from germline; a read error may be responsible. This chain uses TRBV20-1 with TRBJ2-4, with D perhaps given as TRBD1 or TRBD2 (5 bases each). From germline, CDR1 is DFQATT and CDR2 SNEGSKA (reference sequence). The CDR3 covers 11 residues. The CDR3 DNA sequence: TGCAGTGCTAGAGGGGGGAACATTCGGTACTTC. This sequence encodes CSARGGNIRYF.

The chain combines TRBV7-2 with TRBJ2-5; D gene unclear. The germline CDR1 and CDR2 sequences are SGHTA and FQGNSA. The V and J ends lost 2 bases and 5 bases respectively, with 3 bases between them. This CDR3 is 11 amino acids long. CDR3 bases: TGTGCCAGCAGCTTAACCGAGACCCAGTACTTC. It codes for CASSLTETQYF.

The J gene is TRBJ2-7, the V gene TRBV9; 9 positions match TRBD1. V lost 3 bases to trimming and J lost 3 bases; unmatched junction nucleotides: 4. This CDR3 contains 14 residues. Germline CDR1 SGDLS, CDR2 YYNGEE. The CDR3 reads CASSDGTGSYEQYF. DNA of the CDR3: TGTGCCAGCAGCGATGGGACAGGGAGCTACGAGCAGTACTTC.

The rearrangement joins TRBV7-2 to TRBJ2-3; D not resolved. Per germline, CDR1 SGHTA and CDR2 FQGNSA. The CDR3 contains 14 residues. The V end was cut by 2 bases, the J end by 4 bases, with 10 bases between. The DNA of the CDR3 is TGTGCCAGCAGCTTATCCCGGGTCGCAGATACGCAGTATTTT. Translated: CASSLSRVADTQYF.

V is TRBV6-5 and J is TRBJ1-4; the D gene is possibly TRBD1 (6 bases). Germline CDR1 MNHEY, CDR2 SVGAGI. CDR3 length: 16 residues. The V end was cut by 0 bases, the J end by 0 bases, with 8 bases between. The CDR3 is CASSYSGASTNEKLFF. The CDR3 DNA reads as TGTGCCAGCAGTTACTCGGGGGCCTCAACTAATGAAAAACTGTTTTTT.

This sequence joins TRBV6-5 and TRBJ2-5; D possibly corresponds to TRBD1 (5 bases). The CDR3 sequence is 13 residues long. CDR1 MNHEY and CDR2 SVGAGI come from the germline V gene. V was shortened by 5 bases and J by 5 bases, with 12 bases between the two germline ends. The CDR3 here is CASSPREVETQYF. The CDR3, as DNA: TGTGCCAGCAGTCCCAGGGAAGTGGAGACCCAGTACTTC.

The rearrangement uses TRBV13 and TRBJ2-2; the D gene is possibly TRBD1 (6 bases). The V gene lost 5 bases and the J gene lost 3 bases, with 10 bases spanning the gap. There are 14 residues in the CDR3. Per the germline V gene, CDR1 is PRHDT and CDR2 is FYEKMQ (reference sequence). CDR3 protein: CASSLTGYTGELFF. The CDR3 bases are TGTGCCAGCAGCCTAACAGGGTACACCGGGGAGCTGTTTTTT.